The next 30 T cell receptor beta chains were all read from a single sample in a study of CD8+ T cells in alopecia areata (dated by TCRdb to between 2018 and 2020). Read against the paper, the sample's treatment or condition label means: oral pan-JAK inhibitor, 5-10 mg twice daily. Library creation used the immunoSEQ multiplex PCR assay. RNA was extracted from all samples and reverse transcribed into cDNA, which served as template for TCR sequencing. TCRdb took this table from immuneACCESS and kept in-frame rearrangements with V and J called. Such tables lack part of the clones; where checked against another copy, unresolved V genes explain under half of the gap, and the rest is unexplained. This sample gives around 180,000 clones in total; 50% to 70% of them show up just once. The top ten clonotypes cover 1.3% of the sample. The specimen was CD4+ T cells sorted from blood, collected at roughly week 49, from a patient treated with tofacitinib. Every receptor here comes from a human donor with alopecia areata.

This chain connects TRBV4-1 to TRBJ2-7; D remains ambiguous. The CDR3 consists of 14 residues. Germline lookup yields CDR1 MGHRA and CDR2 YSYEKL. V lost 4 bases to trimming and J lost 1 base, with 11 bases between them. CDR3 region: CASSPMGPSYEQYF. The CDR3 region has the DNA TGCGCCAGCAGCCCCATGGGCCCTTCCTACGAGCAGTACTTC.

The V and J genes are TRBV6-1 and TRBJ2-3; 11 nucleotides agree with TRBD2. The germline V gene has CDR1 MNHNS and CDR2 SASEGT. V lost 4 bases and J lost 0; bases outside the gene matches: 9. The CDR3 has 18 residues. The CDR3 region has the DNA TGTGCCAGCAGTGCCCGGACTAGCGGGCTTGCTAGCACAGATACGCAGTATTTT. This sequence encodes CASSARTSGLASTDTQYF.

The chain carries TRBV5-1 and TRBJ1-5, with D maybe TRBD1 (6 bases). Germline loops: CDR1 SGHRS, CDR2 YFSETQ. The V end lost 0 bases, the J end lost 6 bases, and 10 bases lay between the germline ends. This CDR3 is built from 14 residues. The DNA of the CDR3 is TGCGCCAGCAGCTTGGGGGCAGGGGTTCAGCCCCAGCATTTT. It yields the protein CASSLGAGVQPQHF. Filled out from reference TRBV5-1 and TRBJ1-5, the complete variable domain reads KAGVTQTPRYLIKTRGQQVTLSCSPISGHRSVSWYQQTPGQGLQFLFEYFSETQRNKGNFPGRFSGRQFSNSRSEMNVSTLELGDSALYLCASSLGAGVQPQHFGDGTRLSIL.

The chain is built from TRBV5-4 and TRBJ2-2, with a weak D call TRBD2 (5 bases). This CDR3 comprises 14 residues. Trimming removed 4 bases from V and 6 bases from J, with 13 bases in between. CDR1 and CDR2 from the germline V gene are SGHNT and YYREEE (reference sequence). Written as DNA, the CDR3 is TGTGCCAGCAGCCGCACTACTAGTGCCGGGGAGCTGTTTTTT. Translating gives CASSRTTSAGELFF.

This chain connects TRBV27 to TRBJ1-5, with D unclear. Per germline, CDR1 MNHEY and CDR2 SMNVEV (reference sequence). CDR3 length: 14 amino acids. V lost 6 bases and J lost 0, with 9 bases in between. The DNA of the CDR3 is TGTGCCAGCAGCCGACTCCCTAGCAATCAGCCCCAGCATTTT. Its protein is CASSRLPSNQPQHF.

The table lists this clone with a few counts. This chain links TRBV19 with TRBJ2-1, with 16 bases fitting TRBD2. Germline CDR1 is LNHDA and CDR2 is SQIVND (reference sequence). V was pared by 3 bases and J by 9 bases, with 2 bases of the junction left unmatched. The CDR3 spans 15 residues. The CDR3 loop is CASSMGLAGGFEQFF. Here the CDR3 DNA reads TGTGCCAGTAGTATGGGACTAGCGGGGGGGTTTGAGCAGTTCTTC. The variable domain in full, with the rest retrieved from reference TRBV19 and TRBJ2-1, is DGGITQSPKYLFRKEGQNVTLSCEQNLNHDAMYWYRQDPGQGLRLIYYSQIVNDFQKGDIAEGYSVSREKKESFPLTVTSAQKNPTAFYLCASSMGLAGGFEQFFGPGTRLTVL.

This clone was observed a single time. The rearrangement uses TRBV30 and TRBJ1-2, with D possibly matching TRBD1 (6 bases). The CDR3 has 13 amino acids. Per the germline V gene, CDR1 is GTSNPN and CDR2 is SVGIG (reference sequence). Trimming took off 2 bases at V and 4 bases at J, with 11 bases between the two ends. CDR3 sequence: CAWSKGESYGYTF. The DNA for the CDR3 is TGTGCCTGGAGTAAGGGGGAGAGCTATGGCTACACCTTC.

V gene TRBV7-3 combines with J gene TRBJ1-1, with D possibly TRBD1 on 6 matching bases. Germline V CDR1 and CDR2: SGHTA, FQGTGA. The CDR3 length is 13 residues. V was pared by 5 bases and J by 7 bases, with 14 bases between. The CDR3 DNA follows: TGTGCCAGCAGCCGTCAGGGGTCCGATGAAGCTTTCTTT. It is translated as CASSRQGSDEAFF. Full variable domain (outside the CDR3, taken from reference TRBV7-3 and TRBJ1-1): GAGVSQTPSNKVTEKGKYVELRCDPISGHTALYWYRQSLGQGPEFLIYFQGTGAADDSGLPNDRFFAVRPEGSVSTLKIQRTERGDSAVYLCASSRQGSDEAFFGQGTRLTVV.

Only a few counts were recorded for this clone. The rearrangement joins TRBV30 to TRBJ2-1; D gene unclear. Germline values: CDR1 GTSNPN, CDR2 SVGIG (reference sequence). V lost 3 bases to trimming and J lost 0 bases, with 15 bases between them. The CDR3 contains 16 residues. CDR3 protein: CAWSAKPQRSYNEQFF. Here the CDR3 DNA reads TGTGCCTGGAGCGCCAAGCCACAGCGCTCCTACAATGAGCAGTTCTTC.

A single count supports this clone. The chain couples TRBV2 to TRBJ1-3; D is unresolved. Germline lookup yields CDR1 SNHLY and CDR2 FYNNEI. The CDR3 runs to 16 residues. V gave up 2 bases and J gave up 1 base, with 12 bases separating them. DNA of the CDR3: TGTGCCAGCAGTGAAAACTTACCGGCGTCTGGAAACACCATATATTTT. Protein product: CASSENLPASGNTIYF.

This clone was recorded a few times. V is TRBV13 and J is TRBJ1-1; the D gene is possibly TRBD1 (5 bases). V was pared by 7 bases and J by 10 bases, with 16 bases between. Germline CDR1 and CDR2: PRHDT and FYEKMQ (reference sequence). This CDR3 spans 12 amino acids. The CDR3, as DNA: TGTGCCAGCATCATGAGGAATGGGGGAGCTTTCTTT. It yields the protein CASIMRNGGAFF.

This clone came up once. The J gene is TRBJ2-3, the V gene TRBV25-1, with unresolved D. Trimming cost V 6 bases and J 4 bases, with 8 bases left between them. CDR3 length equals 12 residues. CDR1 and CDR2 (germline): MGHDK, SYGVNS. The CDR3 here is CASRDDSDTQYF. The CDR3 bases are TGTGCCAGCAGGGACGATTCAGATACGCAGTATTTT.

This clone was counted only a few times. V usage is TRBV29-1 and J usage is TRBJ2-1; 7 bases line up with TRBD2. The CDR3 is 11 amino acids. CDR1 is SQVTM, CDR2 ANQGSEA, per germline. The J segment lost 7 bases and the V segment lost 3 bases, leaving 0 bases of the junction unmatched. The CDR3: CSVEGGNEQFF. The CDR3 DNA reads TGCAGCGTTGAGGGGGGGAATGAGCAGTTCTTC.

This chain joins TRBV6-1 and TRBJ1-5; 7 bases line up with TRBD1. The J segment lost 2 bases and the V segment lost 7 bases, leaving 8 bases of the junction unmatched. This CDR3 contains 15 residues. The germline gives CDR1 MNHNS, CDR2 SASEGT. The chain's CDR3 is CASTEGALGNQPQHF. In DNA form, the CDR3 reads TGTGCCAGCACCGAGGGGGCTCTAGGCAATCAGCCCCAGCATTTT.

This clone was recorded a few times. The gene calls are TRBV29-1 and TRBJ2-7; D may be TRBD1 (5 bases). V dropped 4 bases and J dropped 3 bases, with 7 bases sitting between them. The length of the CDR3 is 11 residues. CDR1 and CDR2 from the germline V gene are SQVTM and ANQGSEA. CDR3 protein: CSVVDIYEQYF. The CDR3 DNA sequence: TGCAGCGTTGTGGACATCTACGAGCAGTACTTC.

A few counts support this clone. The CDR3 coding sequence is TGTGCCAGCAACCCCCACGGGACATCGAACACCGGGGAGCTGTTTTTT. Protein product: CASNPHGTSNTGELFF. This chain links TRBV28 with TRBJ2-2; possible D gene TRBD1, 6 bases. This CDR3 is 16 amino acids long. V lost 7 bases, J lost 0 bases, and 15 bases lay in between. Germline V gene lookup returns CDR1 MDHEN and CDR2 SYDVKM.

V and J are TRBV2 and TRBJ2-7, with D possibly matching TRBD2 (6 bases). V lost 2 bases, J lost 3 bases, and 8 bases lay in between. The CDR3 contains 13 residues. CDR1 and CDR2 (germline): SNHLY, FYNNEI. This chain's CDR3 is CASSELTSYEQYF. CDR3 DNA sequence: TGTGCCAGCAGTGAACTGACTAGCTACGAGCAGTACTTC.

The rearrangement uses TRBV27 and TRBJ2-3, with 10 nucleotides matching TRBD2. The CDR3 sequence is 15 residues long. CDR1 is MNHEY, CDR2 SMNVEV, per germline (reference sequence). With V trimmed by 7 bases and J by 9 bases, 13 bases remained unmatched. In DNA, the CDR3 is TGTGCCAGCAACCAACTAGCGGGGAGTACGGGAACGCAGTATTTT. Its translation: CASNQLAGSTGTQYF.

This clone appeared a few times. CDR3 amino acids: CASSPRKDTDTQYF. As DNA, the CDR3 is TGCGCCAGCAGCCCCCGCAAAGACACAGATACGCAGTATTTT. V is TRBV4-3 and J is TRBJ2-3; no reliable D call. The V end lost 4 bases, the J end lost 2 bases, and 10 bases lay between the germline ends. Germline V gene data show CDR1 as LGHNA and CDR2 as YSLEER. This CDR3 is 14 amino acids long.

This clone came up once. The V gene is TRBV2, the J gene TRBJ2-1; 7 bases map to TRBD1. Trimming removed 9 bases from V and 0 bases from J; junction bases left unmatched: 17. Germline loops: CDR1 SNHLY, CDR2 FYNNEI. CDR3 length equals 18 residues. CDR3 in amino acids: CARNTGAEESSSYNEQFF. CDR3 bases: TGTGCCAGGAACACAGGGGCCGAAGAGTCTAGCTCCTACAATGAGCAGTTCTTC.

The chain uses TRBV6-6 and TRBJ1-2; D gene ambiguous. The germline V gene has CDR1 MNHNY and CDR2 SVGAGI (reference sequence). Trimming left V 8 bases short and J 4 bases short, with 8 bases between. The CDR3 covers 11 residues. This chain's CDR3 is CASEGGYGYTF. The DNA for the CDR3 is TGTGCCAGCGAGGGTGGCTATGGCTACACCTTC.

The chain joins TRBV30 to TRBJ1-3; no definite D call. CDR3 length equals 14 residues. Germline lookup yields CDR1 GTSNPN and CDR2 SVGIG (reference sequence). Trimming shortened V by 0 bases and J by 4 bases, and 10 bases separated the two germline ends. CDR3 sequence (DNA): TGTGCCTGGAGTGTAGCGGCTCTCGGAAACACCATATATTTT. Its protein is CAWSVAALGNTIYF.

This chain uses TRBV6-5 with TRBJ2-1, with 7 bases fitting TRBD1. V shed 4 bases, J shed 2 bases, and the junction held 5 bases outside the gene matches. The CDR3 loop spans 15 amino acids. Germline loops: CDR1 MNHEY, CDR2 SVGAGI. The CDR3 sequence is CASSFLGQAYNEQFF. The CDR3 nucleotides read TGTGCCAGCAGTTTCCTTGGACAGGCCTACAATGAGCAGTTCTTC.

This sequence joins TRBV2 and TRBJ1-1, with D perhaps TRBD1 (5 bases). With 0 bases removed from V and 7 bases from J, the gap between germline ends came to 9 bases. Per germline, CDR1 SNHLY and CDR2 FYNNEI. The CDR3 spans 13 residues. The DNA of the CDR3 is TGTGCCAGCAGTGAAGCGAGGGACGTTGAAGCTTTCTTT. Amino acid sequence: CASSEARDVEAFF.

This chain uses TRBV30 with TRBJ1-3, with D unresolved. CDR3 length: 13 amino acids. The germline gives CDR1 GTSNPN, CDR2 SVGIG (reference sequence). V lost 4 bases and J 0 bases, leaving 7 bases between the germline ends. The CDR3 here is CAWNPLSGNTIYF. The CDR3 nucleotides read TGTGCCTGGAACCCGCTCTCTGGAAACACCATATATTTT.

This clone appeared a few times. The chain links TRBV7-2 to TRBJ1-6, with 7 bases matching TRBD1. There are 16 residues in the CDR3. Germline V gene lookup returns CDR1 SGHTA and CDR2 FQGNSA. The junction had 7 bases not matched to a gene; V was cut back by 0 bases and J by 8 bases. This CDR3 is CASSLAHQGGYSPLHF. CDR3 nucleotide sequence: TGTGCCAGCAGCTTAGCGCATCAGGGGGGATATTCACCCCTCCACTTT.

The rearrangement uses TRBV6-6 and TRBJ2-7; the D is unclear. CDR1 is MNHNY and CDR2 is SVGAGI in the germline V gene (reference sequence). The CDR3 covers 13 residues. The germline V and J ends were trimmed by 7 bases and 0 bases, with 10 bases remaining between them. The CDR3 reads CASTQSSSYEQYF. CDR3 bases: TGTGCCAGCACCCAGTCGAGCTCCTACGAGCAGTACTTC.

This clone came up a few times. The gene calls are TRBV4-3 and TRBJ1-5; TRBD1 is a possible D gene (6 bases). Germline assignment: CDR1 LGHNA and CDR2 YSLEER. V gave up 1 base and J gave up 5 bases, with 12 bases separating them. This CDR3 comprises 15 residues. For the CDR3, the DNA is TGCGCCAGCAGCCAAGCCGGGACACTAGATCAGCCCCAGCATTTT. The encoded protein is CASSQAGTLDQPQHF.

CDR3 DNA: TGTGCCAGCAGCTTTATTAATTCACCCCTCCACTTT. Protein: CASSFINSPLHF. V and J are TRBV5-4 and TRBJ1-6; D is undetermined. Trimming took off 2 bases at V and 6 bases at J, with 3 bases between the two ends. CDR1 and CDR2 (germline): SGHNT, YYREEE (reference sequence). The CDR3 is made up of 12 amino acids.

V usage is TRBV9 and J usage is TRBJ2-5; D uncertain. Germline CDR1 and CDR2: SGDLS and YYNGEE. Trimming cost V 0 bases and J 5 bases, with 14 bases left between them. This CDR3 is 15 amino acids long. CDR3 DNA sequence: TGTGCCAGCAGCGTAGCCTTAGGGTTTGGGGAGACCCAGTACTTC. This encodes CASSVALGFGETQYF.